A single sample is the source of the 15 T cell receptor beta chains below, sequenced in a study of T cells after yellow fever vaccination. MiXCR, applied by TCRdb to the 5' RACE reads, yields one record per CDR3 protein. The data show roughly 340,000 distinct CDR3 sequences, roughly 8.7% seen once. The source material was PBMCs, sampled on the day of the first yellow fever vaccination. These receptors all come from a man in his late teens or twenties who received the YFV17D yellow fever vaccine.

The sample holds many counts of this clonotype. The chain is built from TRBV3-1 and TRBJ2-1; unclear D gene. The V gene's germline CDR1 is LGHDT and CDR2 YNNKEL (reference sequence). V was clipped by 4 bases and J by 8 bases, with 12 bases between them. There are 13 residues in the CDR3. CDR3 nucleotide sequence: TGTGCCAGCAGCCTCCGTATAGGACATGAGCAGTTCTTC. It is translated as CASSLRIGHEQFF.

CDR3 residues: CASRSGGAGGMNTEAFF. CDR3 coding DNA: TGTGCCAGCAGATCAGGGGGCGCCGGGGGCATGAACACTGAAGCTTTCTTT. The chain links TRBV28 to TRBJ1-1, with 8 bases matching TRBD1. CDR3 length: 17 residues. Unmatched junction bases numbered 12, after V lost 6 bases and J lost 0 bases. CDR1 and CDR2 (germline): MDHEN, SYDVKM.

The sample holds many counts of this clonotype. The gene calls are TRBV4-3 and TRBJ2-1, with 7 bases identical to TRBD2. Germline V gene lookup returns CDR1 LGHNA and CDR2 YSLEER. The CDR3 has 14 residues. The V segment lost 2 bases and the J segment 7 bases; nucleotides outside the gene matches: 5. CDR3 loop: CASSQLNGGNEQFF. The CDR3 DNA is TGCGCCAGCAGCCAACTTAACGGGGGGAATGAGCAGTTCTTC.

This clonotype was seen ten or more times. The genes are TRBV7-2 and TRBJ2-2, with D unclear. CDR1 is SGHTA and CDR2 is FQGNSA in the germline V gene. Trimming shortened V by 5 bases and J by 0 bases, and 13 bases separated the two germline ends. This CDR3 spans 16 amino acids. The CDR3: CASSGPGQSNTGELFF. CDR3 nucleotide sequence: TGTGCCAGCAGCGGTCCGGGCCAGTCGAACACCGGGGAGCTGTTTTTT.

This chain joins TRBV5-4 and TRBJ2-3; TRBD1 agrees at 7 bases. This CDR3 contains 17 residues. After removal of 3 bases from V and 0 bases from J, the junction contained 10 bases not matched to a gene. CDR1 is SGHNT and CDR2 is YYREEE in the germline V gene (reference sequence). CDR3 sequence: CASSYRGGHGSTDTQYF. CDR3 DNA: TGTGCCAGCAGCTATCGAGGGGGCCATGGTAGCACAGATACGCAGTATTTT.

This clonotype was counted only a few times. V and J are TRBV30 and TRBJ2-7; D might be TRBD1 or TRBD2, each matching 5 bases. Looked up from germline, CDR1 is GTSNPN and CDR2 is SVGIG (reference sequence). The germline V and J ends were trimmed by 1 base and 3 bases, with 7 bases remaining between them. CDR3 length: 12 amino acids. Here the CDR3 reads CAWSGGYYEQYF. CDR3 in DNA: TGTGCCTGGAGTGGGGGGTACTACGAGCAGTACTTC. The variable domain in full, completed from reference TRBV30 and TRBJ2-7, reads SQTIHQWPATLVQPVGSPLSLECTVEGTSNPNLYWYRQAAGRGLQLLFYSVGIGQISSEVPQNLSASRPQDRQFILSSKKLLLSDSGFYLCAWSGGYYEQYFGPGTRLTVT.

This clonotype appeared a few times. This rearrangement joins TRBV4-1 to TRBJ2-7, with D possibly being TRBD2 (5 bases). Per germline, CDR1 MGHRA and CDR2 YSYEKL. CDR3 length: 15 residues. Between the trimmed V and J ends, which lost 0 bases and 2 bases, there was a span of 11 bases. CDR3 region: CASSQEIDGTYEQYV. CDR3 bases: TGCGCCAGCAGCCAAGAGATTGACGGGACCTACGAGCAGTACGTC.

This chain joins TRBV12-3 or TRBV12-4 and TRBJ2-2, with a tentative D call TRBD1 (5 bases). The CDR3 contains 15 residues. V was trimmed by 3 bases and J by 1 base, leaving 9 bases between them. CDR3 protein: CASSFRQGNTGELFF. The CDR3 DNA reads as TGTGCCAGCAGTTTTAGGCAGGGGAACACCGGGGAGCTGTTTTTT.

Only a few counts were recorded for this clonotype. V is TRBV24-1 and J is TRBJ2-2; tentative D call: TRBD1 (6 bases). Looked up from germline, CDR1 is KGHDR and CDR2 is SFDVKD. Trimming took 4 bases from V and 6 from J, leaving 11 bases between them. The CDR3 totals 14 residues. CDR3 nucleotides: TGTGCCACCAGTGAGCGAAACAGGGCCGGGGAGCTGTTTTTT. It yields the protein CATSERNRAGELFF.

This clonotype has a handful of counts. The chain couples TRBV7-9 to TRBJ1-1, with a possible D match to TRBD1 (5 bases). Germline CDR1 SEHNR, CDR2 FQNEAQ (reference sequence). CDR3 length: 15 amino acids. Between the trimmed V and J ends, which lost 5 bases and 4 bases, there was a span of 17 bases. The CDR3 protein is CASSRPAGGVTEAFF. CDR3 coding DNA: TGTGCCAGCAGCCGCCCAGCGGGGGGTGTCACTGAAGCTTTCTTT. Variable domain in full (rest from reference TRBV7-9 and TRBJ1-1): DTGVSQNPRHKITKRGQNVTFRCDPISEHNRLYWYRQTLGQGPEFLTYFQNEAQLEKSRLLSDRFSAERPKGSFSTLEIQRTEQGDSAMYLCASSRPAGGVTEAFFGQGTRLTVV.

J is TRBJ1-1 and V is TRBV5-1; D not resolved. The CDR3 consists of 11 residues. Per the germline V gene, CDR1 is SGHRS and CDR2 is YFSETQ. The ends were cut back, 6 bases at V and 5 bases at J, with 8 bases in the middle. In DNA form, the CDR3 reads TGCGCCAGCATTGGAGTAACTGAAGCTTTCTTT. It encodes CASIGVTEAFF.

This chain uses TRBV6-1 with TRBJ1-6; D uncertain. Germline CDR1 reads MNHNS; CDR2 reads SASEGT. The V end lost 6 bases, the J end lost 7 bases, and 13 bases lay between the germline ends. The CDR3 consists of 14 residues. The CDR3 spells CASRWGTANSPLHF. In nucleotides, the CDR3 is TGTGCCAGCAGGTGGGGAACTGCGAATTCACCCCTCCACTTT.

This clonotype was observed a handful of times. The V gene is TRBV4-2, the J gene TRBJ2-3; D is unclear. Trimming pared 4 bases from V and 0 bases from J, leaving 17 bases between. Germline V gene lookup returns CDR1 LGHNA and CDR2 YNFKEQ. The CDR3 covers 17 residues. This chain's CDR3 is CASSLLPAGASTDTQYF. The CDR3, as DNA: TGTGCCAGCAGCCTCCTTCCGGCCGGAGCTAGCACAGATACGCAGTATTTT.

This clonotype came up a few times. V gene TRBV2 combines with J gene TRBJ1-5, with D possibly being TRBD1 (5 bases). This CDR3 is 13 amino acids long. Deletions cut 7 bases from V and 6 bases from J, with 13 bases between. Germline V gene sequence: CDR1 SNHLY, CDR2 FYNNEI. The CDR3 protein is CASTGFGAQPQHF. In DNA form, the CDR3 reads TGTGCCAGCACCGGATTTGGGGCTCAGCCCCAGCATTTT. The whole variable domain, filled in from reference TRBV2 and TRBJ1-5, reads EPEVTQTPSHQVTQMGQEVILRCVPISNHLYFYWYRQILGQKVEFLVSFYNNEISEKSEIFDDQFSVERPDGSNFTLKIRSTKLEDSAMYFCASTGFGAQPQHFGDGTRLSIL.

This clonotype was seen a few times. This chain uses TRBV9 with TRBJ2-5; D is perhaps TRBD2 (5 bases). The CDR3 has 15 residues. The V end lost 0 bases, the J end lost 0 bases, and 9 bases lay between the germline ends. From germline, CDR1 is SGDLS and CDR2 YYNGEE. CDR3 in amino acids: CASSVAGGNQETQYF. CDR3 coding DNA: TGTGCCAGCAGCGTAGCTGGAGGAAACCAAGAGACCCAGTACTTC. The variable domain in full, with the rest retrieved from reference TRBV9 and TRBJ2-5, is DSGVTQTPKHLITATGQRVTLRCSPRSGDLSVYWYQQSLDQGLQFLIQYYNGEERAKGNILERFSAQQFPDLHSELNLSSLELGDSALYFCASSVAGGNQETQYFGPGTRLLVL.